This T cell receptor (beta chain) comes out of a study of shared clonotypes between healthy human individuals. Study outcomes and limitations: Sequencing depth was expected to affect clonotype sharing among donors.

V lost 0 bases to trimming and J lost 0 bases, with 9 bases between them. CDR3 length: 15 amino acids. The germline gives CDR1 MGHRA, CDR2 YSYEKL. As for this clone: What it binds is not known.

Each subset's genomic DNA was split evenly across several immunoSEQ plates. Replicate PCRs run on sorted subsets employed approximately 200 ng DNA, 30,000 to 35,000 T cell genomes. As handled by the study authors: Sequence data from immunoSEQ were junction-only and lacked quality scores; consequently, filtering differed. The data were produced by immunoSEQ multiplex PCR, yet TCRdb's version contains in-frame clones alone and is incomplete. The V and J calls and clone size come from that table; D and trimming were worked out from the DNA. The top ten hold more than 1.5% of the sample, which has approximately 700,000 clones, roughly 72% seen once.

V gene TRBV4-1 combines with J gene TRBJ2-7; tentative D call: TRBD1 (6 bases). Specimen: memory CD4+ T cells sorted from blood. The subset is: CD45RA-negative fraction. This receptor was taken from a woman in her 30s in good health. CDR3 coding DNA: TGCGCCAGCAGCCAAGAAGACAGGACCTCCTACGAGCAGTACTTC. Residues: CASSQEDRTSYEQYF.